The 30 T cell receptor beta chains below all came from one sample that was sequenced in a study of regulatory T cells in long-lasting Graves disease. Library construction for TCR beta used iRepertoire HTBI primers and Arm-PCR of CDR3 regions. One entry per CDR3 protein results from TCRdb running MiXCR on the multiplex PCR reads. The sample includes hundreds of thousands of distinct CDR3 sequences, approximately 15% of them seen just once. The time point denotes: newly diagnosed GD, antithyroid drugs for less than 3 months. Isolated PBMC RNA provided the starting material for the TCR library. These data were also reused for a study on T cells in Graves' hyperthyroidism and ophthalmopathy.

The source material was peripheral blood mononuclear cells (PBMCs), sampled at new diagnosis, from a patient treated with antithyroid drugs. The receptors derive from a man under 40 with Graves disease.

The chain links TRBV29-1 to TRBJ2-1, with a possible D match to TRBD2 (5 bases). CDR1 and CDR2 (germline): SQVTM, ANQGSEA. The CDR3 is 14 residues long. V was pared by 5 bases and J by 9 bases, with 20 bases between. The CDR3, as DNA: TGCAGCGTTAAAGGCCGCGGAGGCGGAGGTGAGCAGTTCTTC. This gives the protein CSVKGRGGGGEQFF.

This clonotype was recorded a few times. The chain couples TRBV5-1 to TRBJ2-3, with 10 bases fitting TRBD1. The CDR3 runs to 15 residues. Trimming cost V 0 bases and J 4 bases; bases outside gene matches: 2. Germline V CDR1 and CDR2: SGHRS, YFSETQ. The DNA for the CDR3 is TGCGCCAGCAGCTTGGGGGACAGGGGTCCAGATACGCAGTATTTT. It encodes CASSLGDRGPDTQYF.

The CDR3 DNA sequence: TGTGCCAGCAGTTCCTCGCAAGGGACAGGGTCCAAGCAGTACTTC. Protein sequence: CASSSSQGTGSKQYF. The chain joins TRBV6-5 to TRBJ2-7; 9 nucleotides agree with TRBD1. V lost 4 bases to trimming and J lost 8 bases; unmatched junction nucleotides: 12. Germline loops: CDR1 MNHEY, CDR2 SVGAGI. The CDR3 runs 15 residues.

As regards this clonotype: A much bigger clone sits one base away, suggesting this may be a read error. J is TRBJ2-3 and V is TRBV5-1; D unclear. From germline, CDR1 is SGHRS and CDR2 YFSETQ. The CDR3 contains 12 residues. V was cut by 9 bases and J by 7 bases, with 15 bases left in between. The CDR3 sequence: CANRPDEYTQYF. DNA for the CDR3: TGCGCCAACAGACCGGACGAGTATACGCAGTATTTT.

The chain uses TRBV6-9 and TRBJ1-1, with D maybe TRBD1 (6 bases). V dropped 3 bases and J dropped 4 bases, with 12 bases sitting between them. The germline gives CDR1 MNHGY, CDR2 SVAAGI. The length of the CDR3 is 14 residues. In nucleotides, the CDR3 is TGTGCCAGCAGTTACGGGGGGCGGGTCACTGAAGCTTTCTTT. Translation gives CASSYGGRVTEAFF.

The chain couples TRBV12-3 or TRBV12-4 to TRBJ2-3; 8 bases are a match to TRBD2. V was pared by 4 bases and J by 1 base, with 7 bases of the junction left unmatched. This CDR3 spans 16 amino acids. The CDR3: CASSSGGREGTDTQYF. CDR3 coding DNA: TGTGCCAGCAGTTCCGGAGGGCGGGAGGGCACAGATACGCAGTATTTT.

This clonotype was observed at least ten times. DNA for the CDR3: TGCAGTGTTCCCGGGGGACCCTTCGGCTTCAATGAGCAGTTCTTC. It codes for CSVPGGPFGFNEQFF. The V gene is TRBV20-1, the J gene TRBJ2-1; D is possibly TRBD2 (6 bases). Trimming pared 7 bases from V and 6 bases from J, leaving 22 bases between. Germline V gene lookup returns CDR1 DFQATT and CDR2 SNEGSKA (reference sequence). The CDR3 consists of 15 residues.

This clonotype was recorded at least ten times. The chain has TRBV2 and TRBJ1-6, with a weak D call TRBD1 (5 bases). V was clipped by 6 bases and J by 10 bases, with 19 bases between them. Germline CDR1 reads SNHLY; CDR2 reads FYNNEI. CDR3 size: 15 residues. CDR3 sequence reads: CASSLQRQIGSPLHF. The CDR3 DNA sequence: TGTGCCAGCAGCCTCCAGAGACAGATCGGGTCACCCCTCCACTTT.

This clonotype was observed at least ten times. J is TRBJ2-1 and V is TRBV12-3 or TRBV12-4; 12 bases line up with TRBD2. The V segment lost 4 bases and the J segment 5 bases; nucleotides outside the gene matches: 3. The CDR3 contains 15 residues. CDR3 region: CASSSSGRANNEQFF. CDR3 DNA: TGTGCCAGCAGTTCTAGCGGGAGGGCCAACAATGAGCAGTTCTTC.

This chain uses TRBV27 with TRBJ2-6; D is possibly TRBD2 (7 bases). V lost 4 bases to trimming and J lost 1 base, with 14 bases between them. From germline, CDR1 is MNHEY and CDR2 SMNVEV (reference sequence). The CDR3 is 17 residues long. As DNA, the CDR3 is TGTGCCAGCAGTTCCGGGGGGCTTCAATCTGGGGCCAACGTCCTGACTTTC. It is translated as CASSSGGLQSGANVLTF. Based on the CDR3 plus reference TRBV27 and TRBJ2-6, the full variable domain is EAQVTQNPRYLITVTGKKLTVTCSQNMNHEYMSWYRQDPGLGLRQIYYSMNVEVTDKGDVPEGYKVSRKEKRNFPLILESPSPNQTSLYFCASSSGGLQSGANVLTFGAGSRLTVL.

V and J are TRBV5-1 and TRBJ2-1; the match to TRBD2 covers 9 bases. The germline V gene has CDR1 SGHRS and CDR2 YFSETQ. The CDR3 covers 20 residues. The J segment lost 3 bases and the V segment lost 3 bases, leaving 19 bases of the junction unmatched. This chain's CDR3 is CASSSRGSGSVRVGYNEQFF. CDR3 coding DNA: TGCGCCAGCAGCTCTCGGGGTAGCGGGAGTGTAAGAGTGGGCTACAATGAGCAGTTCTTC.

This rearrangement joins TRBV28 to TRBJ2-7; the D gene is possibly TRBD1 (6 bases). CDR3 size: 15 residues. Germline values: CDR1 MDHEN, CDR2 SYDVKM. Trimming removed 5 bases from V and 2 bases from J, with 16 bases in between. The CDR3 region has the DNA TGTGCCAGCAGTGCCACAGGGTCAGGAACCTACGAGCAGTACTTC. This gives the protein CASSATGSGTYEQYF.

This clonotype showed up many times. CDR3 sequence: CSARVAGVIYEQYF. In DNA form, the CDR3 reads TGCAGTGCTAGAGTTGCGGGGGTTATCTACGAGCAGTACTTC. This chain uses TRBV20-1 with TRBJ2-7, with 7 bases lining up with TRBD2. Germline CDR1 is DFQATT and CDR2 is SNEGSKA (reference sequence). The CDR3 totals 14 residues. V lost 1 base to trimming and J lost 3 bases; unmatched junction nucleotides: 6.

The rearrangement uses TRBV11-3 and TRBJ2-1; 8 bases are shared with TRBD2. V was clipped by 0 bases and J by 7 bases; unmatched bases: 5. The CDR3 covers 15 residues. Germline CDR1 SGHNT, CDR2 YENEEA. The CDR3: CASSLDGTRGNEQFF. The CDR3 nucleotides are TGTGCCAGCAGCTTAGACGGGACTAGAGGTAATGAGCAGTTCTTC.

About this clonotype: Possible read error: a much larger clone is one base away. The chain combines TRBV19 with TRBJ1-5; D not resolved. Germline V CDR1 and CDR2: LNHDA, SQIVND (reference sequence). Trimming stripped 5 bases from V and 2 bases from J, with 16 bases between. CDR3 size: 16 residues. The CDR3 spells CASSLSPVTGNQPQHF. DNA for the CDR3: TGTGCCAGTAGTTTATCCCCTGTGACTGGCAATCAGCCCCAGCATTTT.

This clonotype was detected many times. One end of the junction fails to match germline, which may point to a read error. This sequence joins TRBV7-7 and TRBJ2-5; TRBD2 matches 8 bases. Germline loops: CDR1 SSHAT, CDR2 FNYEAQ (reference sequence). The CDR3 has 15 residues. The CDR3 coding sequence is TGTGCTAGCAGCTTAGTTGGTCTAGCGGGAGAGACCCAGTACTTC. Encoded protein: CASSLVGLAGETQYF.

This chain links TRBV11-2 with TRBJ2-2, with 8 bases fitting TRBD2. V lost 5 bases to trimming and J lost 2 bases; unmatched junction nucleotides: 7. The germline V gene encodes CDR1 SGHAT and CDR2 FQNNGV. The CDR3 sequence is 16 residues long. CDR3 protein: CASSPLSGTNTGELFF. The CDR3 DNA reads as TGTGCCAGCAGCCCTCTTAGCGGGACAAACACCGGGGAGCTGTTTTTT.

This clonotype was detected ten times or more. V gene TRBV20-1 combines with J gene TRBJ2-7; D remains unclear. The length of the CDR3 is 13 residues. Trimming took 0 bases from V and 2 from J, leaving 8 bases between them. CDR1 is DFQATT, CDR2 SNEGSKA, per germline (reference sequence). The CDR3 loop reads CSARDRHPYEQYF. CDR3 DNA sequence: TGCAGTGCTAGAGATAGACACCCCTACGAGCAGTACTTC.

This clonotype was detected many times. The chain joins TRBV5-6 to TRBJ1-1; tentatively, D is TRBD1 (6 bases). CDR1 and CDR2 from the germline V gene are SGHDT and YYEEEE. This CDR3 region has 13 residues. Trimming left V 4 bases short and J 6 bases short, with 13 bases between. CDR3 in DNA: TGTGCCAGCAGCCCCACAGGGTTCGCTGAAGCTTTCTTT. Amino acids: CASSPTGFAEAFF. Variable domain in full (rest from reference TRBV5-6 and TRBJ1-1): DAGVTQSPTHLIKTRGQQVTLRCSPKSGHDTVSWYQQALGQGPQFIFQYYEEEERQRGNFPDRFSGHQFPNYSSELNVNALLLGDSALYLCASSPTGFAEAFFGQGTRLTVV.

This clonotype has a count of ten or more. V is TRBV2 and J is TRBJ2-7; weak D call: TRBD2 (6 bases). Trimming took 2 bases from V and 4 from J, leaving 21 bases between them. The CDR3 spans 17 residues. The germline gives CDR1 SNHLY, CDR2 FYNNEI. CDR3 region: CASSEFSARGLIYEQYF. In DNA form, the CDR3 reads TGTGCCAGCAGTGAATTTTCGGCCCGGGGGTTGATATACGAGCAGTACTTC.

This clonotype was detected ten times or more. J is TRBJ1-2 and V is TRBV25-1, with a possible D match to TRBD1 (5 bases). V lost 2 bases, J lost 4 bases, and 17 bases lay in between. In germline, CDR1 is MGHDK, CDR2 SYGVNS. The CDR3 length is 16 residues. The CDR3 sequence is CASSETGRGASYGYTF. The DNA for the CDR3 is TGTGCCAGCAGTGAAACAGGAAGGGGCGCAAGCTATGGCTACACCTTC.

In this sample, this clonotype turned up many times. This chain joins TRBV9 and TRBJ1-1; D may be TRBD1 (6 bases). V was trimmed by 0 bases and J by 4 bases, leaving 10 bases between them. The CDR3 runs to 14 residues. From germline, CDR1 is SGDLS and CDR2 YYNGEE. CDR3 sequence: CASSVAGGATEAFF. The CDR3 bases are TGTGCCAGCAGCGTAGCTGGGGGGGCCACTGAAGCTTTCTTT.

This clonotype was seen a few times. V gene TRBV6-9 combines with J gene TRBJ2-4; 9 nucleotides align to TRBD1. Germline V gene sequence: CDR1 MNHGY, CDR2 SVAAGI. The CDR3 totals 13 residues. V was pared by 3 bases and J by 15 bases, with 9 bases of the junction left unmatched. Written as DNA, the CDR3 is TGTGCCAGCAGTTACGTATCGGGACAGGGAACGTACTTC. This codes for CASSYVSGQGTYF.

This chain connects TRBV5-6 to TRBJ2-7, with D possibly TRBD2 on 6 matching bases. V lost 0 bases and J lost 0, with 13 bases in between. Per the germline V gene, CDR1 is SGHDT and CDR2 is YYEEEE. This CDR3 comprises 16 residues. CDR3 DNA: TGTGCCAGCAGCTTGGCCGTAGCGGTTAGCTCCTACGAGCAGTACTTC. This gives the protein CASSLAVAVSSYEQYF.

This clonotype was detected only a few times. The rearrangement links TRBV24-1 to TRBJ2-1, with TRBD1 identical over 7 bases. The J segment lost 8 bases and the V segment lost 4 bases, leaving 10 bases of the junction unmatched. Germline V gene sequence: CDR1 KGHDR, CDR2 SFDVKD. The CDR3 is 15 amino acids. The CDR3 reads CATSDATGRTDEQFF. CDR3 in DNA: TGTGCCACCAGTGACGCGACAGGGCGGACGGATGAGCAGTTCTTC.

On this clonotype itself: A single base separates this from a much larger clone, so it may be a read error. This chain uses TRBV6-1 with TRBJ2-1, with 9 bases fitting TRBD1. There are 14 residues in the CDR3. J was trimmed by 9 bases and V by 8 bases; bases with no gene match: 11. The V gene's germline CDR1 is MNHNS and CDR2 SASEGT. CDR3 sequence: CASVVGTGFVEQFF. In DNA form, the CDR3 reads TGTGCCAGCGTAGTGGGGACAGGGTTTGTTGAGCAGTTCTTC.

The chain uses TRBV6-1 and TRBJ1-5, with D unclear. The V gene's germline CDR1 is MNHNS and CDR2 SASEGT. The CDR3 extends over 16 amino acids. V lost 4 bases to trimming and J lost 0 bases, with 13 bases between them. CDR3 loop: CASSVSGRYSNQPQHF. The CDR3 region has the DNA TGTGCCAGCAGTGTTTCAGGTCGTTATAGCAATCAGCCCCAGCATTTT.

The rearrangement joins TRBV4-1 to TRBJ1-1, with TRBD1 matching over 7 bases. The CDR3 loop spans 16 amino acids. The V gene end was trimmed by 1 base and the J gene end by 2 bases; junction bases not matched to a gene: 7. The germline CDR1 and CDR2 sequences are MGHRA and YSYEKL. In DNA form, the CDR3 reads TGCGCCAGCAGCCAAGGGGGAGACAGGGCAAACACTGAAGCTTTCTTT. This encodes CASSQGGDRANTEAFF.

This clonotype was detected ten times or more. CDR3 loop: CASSYSKVQRNPQDGYTF. In DNA, the CDR3 is TGTGCCAGCAGTTACTCGAAGGTCCAGAGAAACCCGCAGGATGGCTACACCTTC. V and J are TRBV6-9 and TRBJ1-2; D gene uncertain. The CDR3 covers 18 residues. V was shortened by 3 bases and J by 6 bases, with 26 bases between the two germline ends. From germline, CDR1 is MNHGY and CDR2 SVAAGI.

The chain employs TRBV7-6 and TRBJ2-2; D might be TRBD2 (6 bases). The CDR3 has 16 amino acids. Germline loops: CDR1 SGHVS, CDR2 FNYEAQ. The V end lost 5 bases, the J end lost 3 bases, and 16 bases lay between the germline ends. The CDR3 region is CASSIKGERDTGELFF. CDR3 bases: TGTGCCAGCAGCATCAAAGGGGAGCGGGACACCGGGGAGCTGTTTTTT. The variable domain in full, completed from reference TRBV7-6 and TRBJ2-2, reads GAGVSQSPRYKVTKRGQDVALRCDPISGHVSLYWYRQALGQGPEFLTYFNYEAQQDKSGLPNDRFSAERPEGSISTLTIQRTEQRDSAMYRCASSIKGERDTGELFFGEGSRLTVL.